The source of this T cell receptor (beta chain) is a study of blood T cells in healthy people across ages. Primers used in a second PCR of roughly 6 to 12 cycles were a sample-barcoded 5' primer and a J-beta primer mix. Carrying 12 random nucleotides, a template-switch adaptor labeled each individual cDNA molecule. TCRdb reanalysed the 5' RACE reads using MiXCR and keeps one entry per CDR3 protein. The table lists approximately 800,000 distinct CDR3 sequences, 46% of them singletons. Trimming pared 5 bases from V and 2 bases from J, leaving 19 bases between. The CDR3 is made up of 16 amino acids. Germline V gene data show CDR1 as GTSNPN and CDR2 as SVGIG (reference sequence).

The TCR was taken from a man at least 80 years old in good health. The sample was blood. This rearrangement joins TRBV30 to TRBJ2-1, with D maybe TRBD1 (6 bases). CDR3: CAWSPGHLLAYNEQFF. The CDR3 region has the DNA TGTGCCTGGTCTCCGGGACACCTTCTCGCCTACAATGAGCAGTTCTTC.